This paragraph covers one TCR beta chain sequence. The data derive from a study of control samples from healthy donors and cancer patients. TCRdb's table, derived via immunoSEQ multiplex PCR, lists solely in-frame clones and lacks some. The sample carries about 230,000 clones, more than 65% recorded once. The ends were cut back, 3 bases at V and 5 bases at J, with 17 bases in the middle. CDR3 size: 15 residues. Germline CDR1 is SGDLS and CDR2 is YYNGEE. V and J are TRBV9 and TRBJ1-1; D gene ambiguous. The sequence derives from a woman aged 55-69 years with lung cancer. Sequenced: PBMCs. As DNA, the CDR3 is TGTGCCAGCAGCGCTGACCCCCAAAGATCTACTGAAGCTTTCTTT. Protein: CASSADPQRSTEAFF.